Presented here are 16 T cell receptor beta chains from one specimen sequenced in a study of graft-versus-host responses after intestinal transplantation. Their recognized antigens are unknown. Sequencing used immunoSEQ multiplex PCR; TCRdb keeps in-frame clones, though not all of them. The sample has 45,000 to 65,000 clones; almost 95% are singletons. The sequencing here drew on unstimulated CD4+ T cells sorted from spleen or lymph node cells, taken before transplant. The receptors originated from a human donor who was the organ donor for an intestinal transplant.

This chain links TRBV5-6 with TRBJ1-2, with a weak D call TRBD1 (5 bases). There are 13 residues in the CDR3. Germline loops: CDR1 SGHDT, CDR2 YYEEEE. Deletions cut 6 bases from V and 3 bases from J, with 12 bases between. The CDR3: CASTSGHDYGYTF. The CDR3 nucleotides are TGTGCCAGCACCTCAGGACACGACTATGGCTACACCTTC.

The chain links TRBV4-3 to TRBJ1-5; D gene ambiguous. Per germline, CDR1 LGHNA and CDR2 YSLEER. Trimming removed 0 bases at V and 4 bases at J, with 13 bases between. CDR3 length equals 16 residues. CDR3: CASSQDLGVWNQPQHF. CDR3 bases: TGCGCCAGCAGCCAAGATCTGGGCGTCTGGAATCAGCCCCAGCATTTT.

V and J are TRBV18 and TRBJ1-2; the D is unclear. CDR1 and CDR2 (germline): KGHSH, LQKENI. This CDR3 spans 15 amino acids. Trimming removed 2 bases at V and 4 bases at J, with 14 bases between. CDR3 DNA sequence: TGTGCCAGCTCACCAGCGGGTCTTAGGGTCTATGGCTACACCTTC. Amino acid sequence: CASSPAGLRVYGYTF.

The CDR3 DNA reads as TGTGCCGGGAGACAGGCAGCAGGAAACACCATATATTTT. Protein: CAGRQAAGNTIYF. The gene calls are TRBV6-1 and TRBJ1-3; D may be TRBD1 (6 bases). Germline assignment: CDR1 MNHNS and CDR2 SASEGT. Between the trimmed V and J ends, which lost 11 bases and 4 bases, there was a span of 15 bases. This CDR3 contains 13 residues.

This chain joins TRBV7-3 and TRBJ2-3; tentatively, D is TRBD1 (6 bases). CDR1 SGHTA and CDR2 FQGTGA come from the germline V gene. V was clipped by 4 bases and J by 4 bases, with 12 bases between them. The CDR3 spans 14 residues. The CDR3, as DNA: TGTGCCAGCAGCTCTGGCAGGGGATCAGATACGCAGTATTTT. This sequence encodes CASSSGRGSDTQYF.

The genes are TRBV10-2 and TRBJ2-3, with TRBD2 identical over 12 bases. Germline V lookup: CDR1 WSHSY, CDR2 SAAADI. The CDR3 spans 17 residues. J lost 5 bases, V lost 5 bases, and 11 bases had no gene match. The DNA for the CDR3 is TGCGCCAGCAGTTTTGGGTCGCTAGCGGGGGGGCGAGATACGCAGTATTTT. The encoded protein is CASSFGSLAGGRDTQYF.

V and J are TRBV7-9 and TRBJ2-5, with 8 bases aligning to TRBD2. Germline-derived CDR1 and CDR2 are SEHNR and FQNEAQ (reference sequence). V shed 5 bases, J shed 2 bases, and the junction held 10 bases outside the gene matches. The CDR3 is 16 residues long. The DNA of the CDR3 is TGTGCCAGCAGCCTAGGGACTAGTCCAATACAAGAGACCCAGTACTTC. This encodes CASSLGTSPIQETQYF.

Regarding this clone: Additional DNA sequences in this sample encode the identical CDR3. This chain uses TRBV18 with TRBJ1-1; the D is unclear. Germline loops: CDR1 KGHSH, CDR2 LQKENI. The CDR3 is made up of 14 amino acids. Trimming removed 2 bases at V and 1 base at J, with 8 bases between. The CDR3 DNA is TGTGCCAGCTCACCATTGGGCCAGAACACTGAAGCTTTCTTT. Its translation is CASSPLGQNTEAFF. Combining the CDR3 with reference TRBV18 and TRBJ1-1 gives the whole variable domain NAGVMQNPRHLVRRRGQEARLRCSPMKGHSHVYWYRQLPEEGLKFMVYLQKENIIDESGMPKERFSAEFPKEGPSILRIQQVVRGDSAAYFCASSPLGQNTEAFFGQGTRLTVV.

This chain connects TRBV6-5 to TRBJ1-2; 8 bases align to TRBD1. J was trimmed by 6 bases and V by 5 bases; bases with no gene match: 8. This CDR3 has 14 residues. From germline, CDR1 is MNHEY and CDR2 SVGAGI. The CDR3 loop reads CASSGGVTGDGYTF. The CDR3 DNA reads TGTGCCAGCAGTGGGGGGGTGACAGGGGATGGCTACACCTTC.

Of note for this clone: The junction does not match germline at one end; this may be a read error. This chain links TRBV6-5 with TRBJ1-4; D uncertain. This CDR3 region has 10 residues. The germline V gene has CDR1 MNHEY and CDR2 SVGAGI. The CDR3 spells CASSYKDLKF. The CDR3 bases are TGTGCCAGCAGTTATAAAGACCTGAAGTTT.

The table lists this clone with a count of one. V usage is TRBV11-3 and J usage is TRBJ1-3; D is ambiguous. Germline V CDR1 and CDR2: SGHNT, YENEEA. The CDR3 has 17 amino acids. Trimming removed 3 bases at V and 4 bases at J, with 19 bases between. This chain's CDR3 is CASSLGGGGKAGNTIYF. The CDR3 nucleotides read TGTGCCAGCAGCTTGGGCGGTGGTGGTAAAGCAGGAAACACCATATATTTT.

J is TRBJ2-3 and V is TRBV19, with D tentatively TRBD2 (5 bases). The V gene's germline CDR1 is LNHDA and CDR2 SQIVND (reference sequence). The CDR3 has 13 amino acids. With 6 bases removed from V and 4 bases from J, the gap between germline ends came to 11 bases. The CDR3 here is CASRGLASDTQYF. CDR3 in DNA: TGTGCCAGTAGAGGGTTAGCGTCAGATACGCAGTATTTT.

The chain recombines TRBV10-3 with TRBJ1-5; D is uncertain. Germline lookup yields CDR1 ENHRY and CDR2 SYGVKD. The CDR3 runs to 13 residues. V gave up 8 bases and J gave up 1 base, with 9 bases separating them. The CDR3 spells CAIQTGSNQPQHF. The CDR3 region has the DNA TGTGCCATCCAAACCGGGAGCAATCAGCCCCAGCATTTT.

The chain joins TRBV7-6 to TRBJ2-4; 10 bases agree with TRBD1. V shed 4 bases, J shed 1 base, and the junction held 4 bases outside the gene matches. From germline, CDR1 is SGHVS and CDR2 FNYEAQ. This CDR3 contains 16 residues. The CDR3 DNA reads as TGTGCCAGCAGCTGGGGGGGACAGGGGGCCAAAAACATTCAGTACTTC. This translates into CASSWGGQGAKNIQYF.

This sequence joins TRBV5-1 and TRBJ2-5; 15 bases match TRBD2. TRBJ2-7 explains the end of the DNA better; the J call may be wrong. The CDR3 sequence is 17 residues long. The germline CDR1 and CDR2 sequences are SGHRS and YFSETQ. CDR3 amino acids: CASSSGTSGGNAYEQYF. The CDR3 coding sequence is TGCGCCAGCAGCTCAGGGACTAGCGGGGGGAACGCCTACGAGCAGTACTTC.

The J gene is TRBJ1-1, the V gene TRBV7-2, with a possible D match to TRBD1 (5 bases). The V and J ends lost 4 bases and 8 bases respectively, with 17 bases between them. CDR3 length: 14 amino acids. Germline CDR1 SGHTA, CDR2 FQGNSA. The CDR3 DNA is TGTGCCAGCAGCTCCTTGGGGCTATTGGGCGAAGCTTTCTTT. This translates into CASSSLGLLGEAFF.